These 13 T cell receptor beta chains share one sample of origin, sequenced in a study of identical twins. TCRdb redid the calling of the 5' RACE reads with MiXCR, one entry per CDR3 protein. The sample includes roughly 690,000 distinct CDR3 sequences, approximately 6% seen only once; the top ten take 1.5% to 2%. Sequencing used naive T cells sorted from blood. These receptors all stem from a man aged 18 to 29 in good health.

V is TRBV7-9 and J is TRBJ1-1, with no clear D. CDR3 length: 13 amino acids. Trimming stripped 4 bases from V and 6 bases from J, with 12 bases between. Germline values: CDR1 SEHNR, CDR2 FQNEAQ (reference sequence). The CDR3 sequence is CASSSPGSAEAFF. The CDR3 DNA reads as TGTGCCAGCAGCTCCCCGGGGTCGGCTGAAGCTTTCTTT.

This clonotype was detected ten times or more. As DNA, the CDR3 is TGTGCCACCAGTGATTTCGGGCGGGGGGCCACAGATACGCAGTATTTT. Translated, it gives CATSDFGRGATDTQYF. The V call is TRBV24-1, the J call TRBJ2-3, with 8 bases lining up with TRBD2. CDR1 and CDR2 (germline): KGHDR, SFDVKD. V gave up 1 base and J gave up 2 bases; unmatched junction bases: 4. The CDR3 has 16 amino acids.

This clonotype turned up a few times. The chain joins TRBV24-1 to TRBJ2-1; possibly TRBD1 for D (6 bases). The CDR3 length is 15 residues. Germline V lookup: CDR1 KGHDR, CDR2 SFDVKD. With 4 bases removed from V and 1 base from J, the gap between germline ends came to 10 bases. This CDR3 reads CATSDLTGSYNEQFF. For the CDR3, the DNA is TGTGCCACCAGTGACCTGACAGGTTCCTACAATGAGCAGTTCTTC.

The V call is TRBV7-8, the J call TRBJ1-4, with D tentatively TRBD1 (5 bases). The ends were cut back, 6 bases at V and 4 bases at J, with 18 bases in the middle. The CDR3 covers 16 residues. Germline values: CDR1 SGHVS, CDR2 FQNEAQ. CDR3 in amino acids: CASSPMGGVGNEKLFF. As DNA, the CDR3 is TGTGCCAGCAGTCCCATGGGGGGGGTTGGTAATGAAAAACTGTTTTTT.

This chain links TRBV15 with TRBJ2-4, with unresolved D. V gave up 1 base and J gave up 2 bases, with 6 bases separating them. The germline V gene has CDR1 LNHNV and CDR2 YYDKDF (reference sequence). This CDR3 comprises 14 residues. CDR3 in DNA: TGTGCCACCAGCAGAGTGGGATCCAAAAACATTCAGTACTTC. It codes for CATSRVGSKNIQYF.

The sample holds a few counts of this clonotype. The CDR3 DNA reads as TGCGCCAGCAGCCTATCAGGCGGAGGGGGTTCAATCGGGGAGCTGTTTTTT. Protein: CASSLSGGGGSIGELFF. The V gene is TRBV4-1, the J gene TRBJ2-2, with D perhaps given as TRBD1 or TRBD2 (6 bases each). The ends were cut back, 4 bases at V and 7 bases at J, with 22 bases in the middle. The CDR3 is 17 amino acids. In germline, CDR1 is MGHRA, CDR2 YSYEKL.

The chain employs TRBV29-1 and TRBJ2-7; no clear D. The CDR3 sequence is 12 residues long. V was cut by 6 bases and J by 6 bases, with 15 bases left in between. CDR1 and CDR2 (germline): SQVTM, ANQGSEA. The CDR3 DNA reads TGCAGCGTACAGCCCACCGGAGCCGAGCAGTACTTC. This sequence encodes CSVQPTGAEQYF.

The chain couples TRBV6-1 to TRBJ1-5; TRBD1 aligns across 7 bases. With V trimmed by 4 bases and J by 3 bases, 3 bases remained unmatched. The length of the CDR3 is 14 residues. Per germline, CDR1 MNHNS and CDR2 SASEGT. The DNA for the CDR3 is TGTGCCAGCAGTGGAGACAGGGCCAATCAGCCCCAGCATTTT. Protein product: CASSGDRANQPQHF.

This clonotype was counted ten times or more. The rearrangement uses TRBV27 and TRBJ2-5; D call uncertain. Between the trimmed V and J ends, which lost 5 bases and 0 bases, there was a span of 7 bases. Germline V gene lookup returns CDR1 MNHEY and CDR2 SMNVEV (reference sequence). The CDR3 runs to 13 residues. The CDR3, as DNA: TGTGCCAGCAGTCTAAGAGACCAAGAGACCCAGTACTTC. This codes for CASSLRDQETQYF.

This clonotype was detected ten times or more. J is TRBJ2-7 and V is TRBV5-1, with D unresolved. The CDR3 is made up of 16 amino acids. V lost 0 bases and J lost 3, with 16 bases in between. The germline V gene has CDR1 SGHRS and CDR2 YFSETQ. The CDR3 nucleotides read TGCGCCAGCAGCTTGGGGAGTTTCCTGGGCCGCTACGAGCAGTACTTC. Residues: CASSLGSFLGRYEQYF.

This clonotype occurred many times. The chain couples TRBV10-1 to TRBJ1-4, with TRBD1 identical over 9 bases. Germline values: CDR1 WNHNN, CDR2 SYGVQD (reference sequence). This CDR3 spans 14 amino acids. Trimming removed 2 bases from V and 8 bases from J; junction bases left unmatched: 3. This CDR3 is CASSETGGDEKLFF. The CDR3 DNA reads TGCGCCAGCAGTGAGACAGGGGGCGACGAAAAACTGTTTTTT.

This clonotype was picked up many times. The gene calls are TRBV29-1 and TRBJ1-4; D uncertain. CDR3 size: 15 residues. The V end was cut by 3 bases, the J end by 8 bases, with 19 bases between. Germline V gene sequence: CDR1 SQVTM, CDR2 ANQGSEA. CDR3 bases: TGCAGCGTTGAGGCCCGCGGCATTGGTCGGGAAAAACTGTTTTTT. Protein product: CSVEARGIGREKLFF.

This clonotype came up a few times. The chain couples TRBV9 to TRBJ2-5; D gene unclear. CDR3 length: 14 amino acids. The germline V and J ends were trimmed by 0 bases and 1 base, with 7 bases remaining between them. Germline loops: CDR1 SGDLS, CDR2 YYNGEE. CDR3 sequence: CASSVASSQETQYF. The CDR3 DNA is TGTGCCAGCAGCGTAGCAAGTTCCCAAGAGACCCAGTACTTC.